The 20 T cell receptor beta chains reported below all come from one sample, sequenced in a study of blood T cells in healthy people across ages. Using a J-beta primer mix together with a sample-barcoded 5' primer, a second PCR was run for roughly 6 to 11 cycles. MiXCR was run by TCRdb on the 5' RACE reads, yielding one entry per CDR3 protein. The sample records approximately 600,000 distinct CDR3 sequences, 58% being singletons. The specimen sequenced was blood. These receptors were obtained from a man between 60 and 75 years old in good health.

This clonotype has a handful of counts. This sequence joins TRBV6-1 and TRBJ1-2; 7 bases match TRBD1. Germline trimming cut 3 bases from V and 8 bases from J; bases unmatched to any gene: 6. The CDR3 extends over 13 amino acids. Germline loops: CDR1 MNHNS, CDR2 SASEGT. The chain's CDR3 is CASSDVTGTGYTF. The CDR3 bases are TGTGCCAGCAGTGACGTGACAGGGACGGGCTACACCTTC.

The chain recombines TRBV6-7 with TRBJ1-1; a possible D gene is TRBD1 (5 bases). TRBV6-7 is given ORF status, its function remaining uncertain. The CDR3 is made up of 15 amino acids. The V and J ends lost 6 bases and 3 bases respectively, with 17 bases between them. For the CDR3, the DNA is TGTGCCAGCAGCCGTGCTAAGCAGGGTGACACTGAAGCTTTCTTT. Translated, it gives CASSRAKQGDTEAFF.

The V gene is TRBV3-1, the J gene TRBJ2-1; TRBD1 is a possible D gene (6 bases). The V end lost 4 bases, the J end lost 3 bases, and 19 bases lay between the germline ends. Germline CDR1 and CDR2: LGHDT and YNNKEL (reference sequence). The CDR3 totals 17 residues. The DNA of the CDR3 is TGTGCCAGCAGCCCAGCCCGGACAGACTTGAACTACAATGAGCAGTTCTTC. This translates into CASSPARTDLNYNEQFF.

The rearrangement joins TRBV29-1 to TRBJ2-2; TRBD2 aligns across 9 bases. After removal of 3 bases from V and 2 bases from J, the junction contained 1 base not matched to a gene. CDR3 length: 14 residues. From germline, CDR1 is SQVTM and CDR2 ANQGSEA. The CDR3 nucleotides are TGCAGCGTTGAGGGACTAGCTAACACCGGGGAGCTGTTTTTT. Translation gives CSVEGLANTGELFF.

The chain is built from TRBV20-1 and TRBJ2-7; TRBD2 agrees at 11 bases. Germline V gene sequence: CDR1 DFQATT, CDR2 SNEGSKA (reference sequence). V was pared by 3 bases and J by 3 bases, with 1 base of the junction left unmatched. The CDR3 contains 13 residues. The CDR3 sequence is CSARGLAVYEQYF. The CDR3 DNA sequence: TGCAGTGCTAGGGGACTAGCGGTCTACGAGCAGTACTTC.

The gene calls are TRBV5-1 and TRBJ2-2; a possible D gene is TRBD1 (5 bases). Trimming cost V 2 bases and J 5 bases, with 10 bases left between them. CDR3 length equals 14 residues. Germline V gives CDR1 SGHRS, CDR2 YFSETQ. The CDR3 bases are TGCGCCAGCAGCTTTCGACAGCATACCGGGGAGCTGTTTTTT. It codes for CASSFRQHTGELFF.

The chain couples TRBV10-3 to TRBJ2-3; 7 bases match TRBD2. Germline values: CDR1 ENHRY, CDR2 SYGVKD. Trimming took 3 bases from V and 3 from J; bases not matched to a gene: 9. CDR3 length: 16 residues. The CDR3 is CAISEAARGVTDTQYF. The DNA for the CDR3 is TGTGCCATCAGTGAAGCAGCCCGGGGGGTTACAGATACGCAGTATTTT.

This clonotype was detected a few times. The chain joins TRBV29-1 to TRBJ1-1; weak D call: TRBD1 (6 bases). In germline, CDR1 is SQVTM, CDR2 ANQGSEA. The CDR3 totals 15 residues. The germline V and J ends were trimmed by 2 bases and 4 bases, with 17 bases remaining between them. The CDR3 DNA reads as TGCAGCGTTGAAAGGGTGGGGGCAATGGGCACTGAAGCTTTCTTT. This gives the protein CSVERVGAMGTEAFF.

The chain has TRBV25-1 and TRBJ2-7, with D uncertain. Germline CDR1 is MGHDK and CDR2 is SYGVNS. The ends were cut back, 2 bases at V and 2 bases at J, with 10 bases in the middle. This CDR3 is built from 14 residues. CDR3 coding DNA: TGTGCCAGCAGTGAACATGGGGTACCCTACGAGCAGTACTTC. It specifies CASSEHGVPYEQYF.

The rearrangement links TRBV7-9 to TRBJ1-2; 7 bases align to TRBD1. After removal of 4 bases from V and 6 bases from J, the junction contained 8 bases not matched to a gene. Germline V gives CDR1 SEHNR, CDR2 FQNEAQ (reference sequence). This CDR3 contains 14 residues. The CDR3 is CASSSADRDHGYTF. For the CDR3, the DNA is TGTGCCAGCAGCTCCGCCGACAGGGACCATGGCTACACCTTC.

The J gene is TRBJ1-2, the V gene TRBV20-1; TRBD1 matches 8 bases. Unmatched junction bases numbered 4, after V lost 6 bases and J lost 4 bases. Germline V lookup: CDR1 DFQATT, CDR2 SNEGSKA (reference sequence). The CDR3 has 12 amino acids. The CDR3 bases are TGCAGTGCCGGCAGGGGGCTCTATGGCTACACCTTC. Translated, it gives CSAGRGLYGYTF.

The chain carries TRBV28 and TRBJ1-5; 9 bases fit TRBD1. Germline-derived CDR1 and CDR2 are MDHEN and SYDVKM. V lost 6 bases and J lost 6; bases outside the gene matches: 6. The CDR3 totals 14 residues. The CDR3 is CASRPGTGLQPQHF. The CDR3 region has the DNA TGTGCCAGCAGGCCCGGGACAGGGCTTCAGCCCCAGCATTTT.

This clonotype was observed a handful of times. V usage is TRBV5-1 and J usage is TRBJ2-1; D is possibly TRBD1 (6 bases). V lost 0 bases to trimming and J lost 4 bases, with 11 bases between them. The CDR3 runs 15 residues. Germline CDR1 reads SGHRS; CDR2 reads YFSETQ. This CDR3 is CASSLEVTGYNEQFF. The CDR3 coding sequence is TGCGCCAGCAGCTTGGAGGTGACAGGATACAATGAGCAGTTCTTC.

This chain uses TRBV3-1 with TRBJ2-5; TRBD2 might be the D (5 bases). V was pared by 1 base and J by 9 bases, with 6 bases between. Germline values: CDR1 LGHDT, CDR2 YNNKEL (reference sequence). CDR3 length: 11 residues. The CDR3: CASSQGTSQYF. In DNA form, the CDR3 reads TGTGCCAGCAGCCAAGGGACTTCCCAGTACTTC.

This clonotype has a handful of counts. V and J are TRBV2 and TRBJ2-1, with 8 bases fitting TRBD2. J was trimmed by 1 base and V by 9 bases; bases with no gene match: 5. Germline loops: CDR1 SNHLY, CDR2 FYNNEI. The CDR3 length is 14 residues. For the CDR3, the DNA is TGTGCCAGTAAGGGACTAGGATCCTACAATGAGCAGTTCTTC. Its translation: CASKGLGSYNEQFF.

This clonotype was recorded once. The chain uses TRBV3-1 and TRBJ1-4; D gene uncertain. Germline V CDR1 and CDR2: LGHDT, YNNKEL (reference sequence). V lost 4 bases to trimming and J lost 5 bases, with 11 bases between them. The CDR3 spans 14 residues. DNA for the CDR3: TGTGCCAGCAGCCCGGAGGCAGTGAATGAAAAACTGTTTTTT. Its translation is CASSPEAVNEKLFF.

In this sample, this clonotype turned up once. The chain combines TRBV15 with TRBJ2-7; a weak D match, TRBD1 (5 bases). Trimming stripped 0 bases from V and 4 bases from J, with 10 bases between. This CDR3 comprises 14 residues. CDR1 LNHNV and CDR2 YYDKDF come from the germline V gene (reference sequence). The CDR3 sequence: CATSRERTPYEQYF. Here the CDR3 DNA reads TGTGCCACCAGCAGAGAGAGGACACCGTACGAGCAGTACTTC.

The chain joins TRBV7-2 to TRBJ2-3; 8 bases map to TRBD2. V was pared by 11 bases and J by 5 bases, with 12 bases of the junction left unmatched. Looked up from germline, CDR1 is SGHTA and CDR2 is FQGNSA. This CDR3 has 14 amino acids. The CDR3 bases are TGTGCCGGCGCTTCGGGGGGGCCTGAAGATACGCAGTATTTT. As protein: CAGASGGPEDTQYF.

Concerning this clonotype: Relative to the germline gene, one junction end is altered; a read error may explain this. J is TRBJ1-6 and V is TRBV2; D not resolved. The CDR3 has 11 amino acids. The germline V gene encodes CDR1 SNHLY and CDR2 FYNNEI. The CDR3 region has the DNA TGTCCCAGCAGTGTGGGGTCACCCCTCCACTTT. As protein: CPSSVGSPLHF.

V and J are TRBV20-1 and TRBJ2-6, with no clear D. V was trimmed by 0 bases and J by 0 bases, leaving 9 bases between them. Germline assignment: CDR1 DFQATT and CDR2 SNEGSKA (reference sequence). The CDR3 consists of 16 residues. CDR3 loop: CSARDDTSSGANVLTF. CDR3 DNA sequence: TGCAGTGCTAGAGATGACACGAGCTCTGGGGCCAACGTCCTGACTTTC.